One sample yielded the 10 T cell receptor beta chains listed below, sequenced in a study of post-analysis software for immune sequencing data. Study-wide results and caveats: Patients carried 5 or 6 TRBV segments more frequently than controls did, and TRBV5-6, TRBV5-1 and TRBV20-1 were among them.

Presence of unique molecular identifiers characterized the TCR beta cDNA libraries. Each CDR3 protein is one row after TCRdb ran MiXCR on the PCR reads. This table holds approximately 730,000 distinct CDR3 sequences, more than 45% found once. No antigen has been identified for these receptors. Specimen: blood. Receptor source: a girl aged 5 to 17 with multiple sclerosis.

This clonotype was found many times. This chain uses TRBV2 with TRBJ2-7, with TRBD2 identical over 13 bases. The CDR3 loop spans 15 amino acids. The V gene's germline CDR1 is SNHLY and CDR2 FYNNEI. V gave up 6 bases and J gave up 4 bases; unmatched junction bases: 6. The CDR3, as DNA: TGTGCCAGCAGACTAGAGGGACTAGCGGGATACGAGCAGTACTTC. It codes for CASRLEGLAGYEQYF.

The V gene is TRBV20-1, the J gene TRBJ2-5; D is perhaps TRBD2 (6 bases). The CDR3 sequence is 14 residues long. Germline-derived CDR1 and CDR2 are DFQATT and SNEGSKA (reference sequence). V was clipped by 3 bases and J by 11 bases, with 22 bases between them. The CDR3 protein is CSASPYLAIWQQYF. CDR3 coding DNA: TGCAGTGCTAGCCCGTACCTAGCGATTTGGCAGCAGTACTTC.

The chain uses TRBV12-3 or TRBV12-4 and TRBJ2-1, with 12 bases matching TRBD2. V gave up 6 bases and J gave up 12 bases; unmatched junction bases: 6. This CDR3 region has 13 residues. CDR3 nucleotides: TGTGCCAGCAGCCGACTAGCGGGAGTCGGGCAGTTCTTC. Encoded protein: CASSRLAGVGQFF.

V usage is TRBV6-1 and J usage is TRBJ1-2; D is perhaps TRBD1 (5 bases). Looked up from germline, CDR1 is MNHNS and CDR2 is SASEGT. This CDR3 is 13 amino acids long. V lost 3 bases to trimming and J lost 5 bases, with 10 bases between them. For the CDR3, the DNA is TGTGCCAGCAGTGAGAACAGGAGGTATGGCTACACCTTC. Its protein is CASSENRRYGYTF.

Remarks on this clonotype: At one end, the junction sequence differs from germline, possibly due to a read error. V is TRBV27 and J is TRBJ2-3; 12 bases agree with TRBD2. This CDR3 comprises 18 residues. The germline gives CDR1 MNHEY, CDR2 SMNVEV (reference sequence). CDR3 DNA: TGTGCCAGCAGTCTCCGTCTAGCGGGAGGGTCCCCGGCAGATAGGCAGTATTTT. It yields the protein CASSLRLAGGSPADRQYF.

This clonotype has more than one count but fewer than ten. The chain employs TRBV7-2 and TRBJ2-5, with D tentatively TRBD2 (6 bases). Germline V gene sequence: CDR1 SGHTA, CDR2 FQGNSA. Trimming left V 0 bases short and J 4 bases short, with 9 bases between. This CDR3 contains 14 residues. The CDR3: CASSLANSGETQYF. Here the CDR3 DNA reads TGTGCCAGCAGCTTAGCCAATAGCGGAGAGACCCAGTACTTC.

This clonotype has only a few counts. The chain couples TRBV29-1 to TRBJ2-5; 10 positions match TRBD2. With 4 bases clipped from V and 4 bases from J, the junction kept 9 bases outside the gene matches. The CDR3 totals 15 residues. Germline V gives CDR1 SQVTM, CDR2 ANQGSEA. CDR3 nucleotide sequence: TGCAGCGTTGGAGCGGGAGGGCCGTTTGGAGAGACCCAGTACTTC. Translated, it gives CSVGAGGPFGETQYF. Drawing the rest from reference TRBV29-1 and TRBJ2-5, the complete variable domain is SAVISQKPSRDICQRGTSLTIQCQVDSQVTMMFWYRQQPGQSLTLIATANQGSEATYESGFVIDKFPISRPNLTFSTLTVSNMSPEDSSIYLCSVGAGGPFGETQYFGPGTRLLVL.

There are a few counts of this clonotype. The chain combines TRBV20-1 with TRBJ2-1; 7 bases map to TRBD2. Germline loops: CDR1 DFQATT, CDR2 SNEGSKA (reference sequence). After removal of 5 bases from V and 5 bases from J, the junction contained 12 bases not matched to a gene. CDR3 length equals 15 residues. CDR3 loop: CSALHLAAADNEQFF. The CDR3 DNA reads as TGCAGTGCTCTCCACCTAGCGGCAGCGGACAATGAGCAGTTCTTC.

The chain couples TRBV9 to TRBJ2-2; 10 bases agree with TRBD1. Germline CDR1 reads SGDLS; CDR2 reads YYNGEE. After removal of 0 bases from V and 7 bases from J, the junction contained 6 bases not matched to a gene. The CDR3 covers 16 residues. CDR3 loop: CASSVGGQGVGGELFF. CDR3 bases: TGTGCCAGCAGCGTAGGTGGACAGGGGGTTGGCGGGGAGCTGTTTTTT.

This clonotype was observed a few times. The chain links TRBV7-2 to TRBJ2-6, with D possibly called TRBD1 or TRBD2 (5 bases each). From germline, CDR1 is SGHTA and CDR2 FQGNSA. The CDR3 contains 19 residues. V dropped 5 bases and J dropped 0 bases, with 20 bases sitting between them. Here the CDR3 DNA reads TGTGCCAGCAGCCATAAAGAGGGACGGAAAAGCTCTGGGGCCAACGTCCTGACTTTC. Protein: CASSHKEGRKSSGANVLTF.